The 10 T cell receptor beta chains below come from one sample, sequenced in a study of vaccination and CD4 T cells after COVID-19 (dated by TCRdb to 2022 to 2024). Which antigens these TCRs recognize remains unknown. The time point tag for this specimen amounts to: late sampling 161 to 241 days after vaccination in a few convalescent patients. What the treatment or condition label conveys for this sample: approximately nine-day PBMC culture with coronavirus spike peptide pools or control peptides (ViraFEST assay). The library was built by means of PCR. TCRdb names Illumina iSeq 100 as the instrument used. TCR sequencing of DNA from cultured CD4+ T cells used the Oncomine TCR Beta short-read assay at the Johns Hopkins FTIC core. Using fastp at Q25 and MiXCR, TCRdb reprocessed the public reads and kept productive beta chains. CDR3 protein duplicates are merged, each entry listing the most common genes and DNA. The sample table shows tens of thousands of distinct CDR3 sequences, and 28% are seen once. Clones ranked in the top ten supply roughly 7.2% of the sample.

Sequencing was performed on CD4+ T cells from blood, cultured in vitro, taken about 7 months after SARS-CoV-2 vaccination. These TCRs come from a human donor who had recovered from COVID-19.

CDR3 DNA sequence: TGTGCCAGCAGGGAGCAAGAGACCCAGTACTTC. It yields the protein CASREQETQYF. The V call is TRBV5-4, the J call TRBJ2-5; D is unresolved. The CDR3 loop spans 11 amino acids. In germline, CDR1 is SGHNT, CDR2 YYREEE (reference sequence). Trimming shortened V by 5 bases and J by 2 bases, and 4 bases separated the two germline ends.

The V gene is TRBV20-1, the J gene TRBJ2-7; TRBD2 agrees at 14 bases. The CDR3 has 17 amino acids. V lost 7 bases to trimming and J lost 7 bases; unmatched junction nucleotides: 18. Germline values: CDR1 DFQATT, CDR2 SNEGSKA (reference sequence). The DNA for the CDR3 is TGCAGTGTTAGCTCGGGACTAGCGGGAGCCCTACGGTGGGAGCAGTACTTC. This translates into CSVSSGLAGALRWEQYF.

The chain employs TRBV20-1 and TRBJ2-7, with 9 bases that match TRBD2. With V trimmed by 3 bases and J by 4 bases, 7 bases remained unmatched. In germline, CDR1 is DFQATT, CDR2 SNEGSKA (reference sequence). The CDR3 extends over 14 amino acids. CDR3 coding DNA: TGCAGTGCTAGTGCCGGGACTAGCTTGTACGAGCAGTACTTC. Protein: CSASAGTSLYEQYF.

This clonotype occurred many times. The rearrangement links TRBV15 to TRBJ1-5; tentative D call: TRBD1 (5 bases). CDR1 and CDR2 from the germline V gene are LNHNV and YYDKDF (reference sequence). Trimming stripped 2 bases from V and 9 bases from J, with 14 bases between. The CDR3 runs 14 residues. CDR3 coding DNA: TGTGCCACCAGCAGACCCGTGGACGGGGGGCCCCAGCATTTT. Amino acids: CATSRPVDGGPQHF.

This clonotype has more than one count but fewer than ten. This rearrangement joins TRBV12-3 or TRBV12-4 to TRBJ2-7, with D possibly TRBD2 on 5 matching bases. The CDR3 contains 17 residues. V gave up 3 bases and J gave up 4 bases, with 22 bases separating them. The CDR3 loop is CASSFRGNMGLAYEQYF. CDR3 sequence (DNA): TGTGCCAGCAGTTTCCGGGGAAACATGGGGTTGGCGTACGAGCAGTACTTC.

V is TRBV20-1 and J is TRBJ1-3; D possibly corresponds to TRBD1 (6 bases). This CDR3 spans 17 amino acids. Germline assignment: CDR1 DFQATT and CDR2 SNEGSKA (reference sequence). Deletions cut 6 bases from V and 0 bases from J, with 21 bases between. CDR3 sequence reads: CSAPSPGGSTSGNTIYF. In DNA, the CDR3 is TGCAGTGCCCCTAGTCCCGGGGGCTCAACCTCTGGAAACACCATATATTTT.

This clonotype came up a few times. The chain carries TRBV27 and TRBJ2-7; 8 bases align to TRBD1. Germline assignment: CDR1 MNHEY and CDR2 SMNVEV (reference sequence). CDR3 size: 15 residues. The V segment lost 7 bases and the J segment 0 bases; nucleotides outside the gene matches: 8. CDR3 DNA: TGTGCCAGCAAAAGACAGGGGCCTAACTCCTACGAGCAGTACTTC. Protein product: CASKRQGPNSYEQYF.

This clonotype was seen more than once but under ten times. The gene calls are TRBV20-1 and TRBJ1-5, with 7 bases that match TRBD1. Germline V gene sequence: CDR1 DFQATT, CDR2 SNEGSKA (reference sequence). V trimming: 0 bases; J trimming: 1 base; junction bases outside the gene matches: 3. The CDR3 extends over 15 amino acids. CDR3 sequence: CSARETGISNQPQHF. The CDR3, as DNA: TGCAGTGCTAGAGAGACAGGGATCAGCAATCAGCCCCAGCATTTT.

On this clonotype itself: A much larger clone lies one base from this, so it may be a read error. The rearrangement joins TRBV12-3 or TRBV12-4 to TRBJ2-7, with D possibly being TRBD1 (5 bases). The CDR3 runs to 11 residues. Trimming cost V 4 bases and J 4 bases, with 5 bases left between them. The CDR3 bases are TGTGCCAGCAGTTCAGGGTACGAGCAGTACTTC. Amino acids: CASSSGYEQYF.

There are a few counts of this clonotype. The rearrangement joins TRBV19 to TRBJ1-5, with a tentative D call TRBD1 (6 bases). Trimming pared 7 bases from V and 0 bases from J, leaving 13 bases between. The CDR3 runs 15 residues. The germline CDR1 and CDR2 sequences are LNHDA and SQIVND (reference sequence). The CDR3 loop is CASTKGDGSNQPQHF. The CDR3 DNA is TGTGCCAGTACTAAGGGGGACGGTAGCAATCAGCCCCAGCATTTT.